These T cell receptor beta chains were read from a single sample in a study of OX40 agonist ivuxolimab in advanced cancers. Sequencing was performed with immunoSEQ multiplex PCR; in TCRdb, only in-frame clones are kept and a portion is missing. This table holds tens of thousands of clones, around nine tenths found once. The sample in question was CD4+ or CD8+ T cells sorted from blood, obtained in a trial of the OX40 agonist ivuxolimab. These receptors originate from an adult with an advanced solid tumor such as melanoma, head and neck, liver or kidney cancer. CDR3s include the opening cysteine and the closing phenylalanine or tryptophan. The order of the fields is clone size, D gene, V gene, J gene, CDR3 DNA, CDR3 protein. A D gene is named only where the DNA matches it firmly. For some rows the clone size is stated as once, few or many, or as a class when expanded; others skip it.

.	.	TRBV9	TRBJ2-2	TGTGCCAGCAGCGCCCTAACTAGTTCCGGGGAGCTGTTTTTT	CASSALTSSGELFF
.	.	TRBV4-1	TRBJ2-1	TGCGCCAGCAGCCAACCAACTAGCTACAATGAGCAGTTCTTC	CASSQPTSYNEQFF
once	.	TRBV5-1	TRBJ2-1	TGCGCCAGCAGCTTCCAGAGCTGGAACAATGAGCAGTTCTTC	CASSFQSWNNEQFF
.	TRBD1	TRBV7-3	TRBJ2-3	TGTGCCAGCAGCCCTCACAGGGGTGGTGGTACAGATACGCAGTATTTT	CASSPHRGGGTDTQYF
.	TRBD2	TRBV7-9	TRBJ2-3	TGTGCCAGCAGCCGTGGACTAGCGGCTAGCACAGATACGCAGTATTTT	CASSRGLAASTDTQYF
.	TRBD1	TRBV30	TRBJ2-3	TGTGCCTGGAGGGCCGGGACAGGGGATTGGGATACGCAGTATTTT	CAWRAGTGDWDTQYF
.	.	TRBV18	TRBJ2-3	TGTGCCAGCTCACCACTCGGAGGACAGAGCACAGATACGCAGTATTTT	CASSPLGGQSTDTQYF
.	.	TRBV18	TRBJ1-1	TGTGCCAGCTCACCTACGGGGCTCACTGAAGCTTTCTTT	CASSPTGLTEAFF
.	.	TRBV29-1	TRBJ2-3	TGCAGCGTGAGGGTACAGACCACAGATACGCAGTATTTT	CSVRVQTTDTQYF
.	.	TRBV5-4	TRBJ2-1	TGTGCCAGCAGCCATACCAATGAGCAGTTCTTC	CASSHTNEQFF
.	.	TRBV7-2	TRBJ2-2	TGTGCCAGCAGCTTAGGGAGGTCAGGGGCCGGGGAGCTGTTTTTT	CASSLGRSGAGELFF
.	TRBD1	TRBV9	TRBJ1-2	TGTGCCAGCAGCGTAGGGACAGGGGGTCAAGGCTACACCTTC	CASSVGTGGQGYTF
.	TRBD1	TRBV7-8	TRBJ2-7	TGTGCCAGCAGCTTAGGACAGGGAAACTACGAGCAGTACTTC	CASSLGQGNYEQYF
.	.	TRBV18	TRBJ2-2	TGTGCCAGCTCACCATCTGGCGGGGCGAACACCGGGGAGCTGTTTTTT	CASSPSGGANTGELFF
.	.	TRBV18	TRBJ2-3	TGTGCCAGCTCACAACTTGCAGAATACACAGATACGCAGTATTTT	CASSQLAEYTDTQYF
once	TRBD2	TRBV19	TRBJ2-2	TGTGCCAGTAGGACTAGCGGAGGGGACACCGGGGAGCTGTTTTTT	CASRTSGGDTGELFF
.	TRBD1	TRBV7-8	TRBJ2-1	TGTGCCAGCAGCTATCGGACAGGCTACAATGAGCAGTTCTTC	CASSYRTGYNEQFF
.	TRBD1	TRBV28	TRBJ2-7	TGTGCCAGCAGGGGGGACAGGGAGGGCTACGAGCAGTACTTC	CASRGDREGYEQYF
.	.	TRBV7-8	TRBJ2-7	TGTGCCAGCAGCCTGGGACTTAACTACGAGCAGTACTTC	CASSLGLNYEQYF
.	TRBD2	TRBV28	TRBJ2-7	TGTGCCAGCAGAGAGCGGGGAGGGAGGTACGAGCAGTACTTC	CASRERGGRYEQYF
.	.	TRBV5-4	TRBJ2-7	TGTGCCAGCAGCTTGGACGACTACGAGCAGTACTTC	CASSLDDYEQYF
few	.	TRBV6-6	TRBJ2-7	TGTGCCAGCAGTTACTCGAATGGCGAGCAGTACTTC	CASSYSNGEQYF
few	.	TRBV7-6	TRBJ2-3	TGTGCCAGCAGCTTAAGGGGGTCTGATACGCAGTATTTT	CASSLRGSDTQYF
.	.	TRBV30	TRBJ1-5	TGTGCCTGGAGGAGTTGGGGTAATAGCAATCAGCCCCAGCATTTT	CAWRSWGNSNQPQHF
.	.	TRBV30	TRBJ1-4	TGTGCCTGGAGCGATGTGGGGGCGTTAGTTGGTGAAAAACTGTTTTTT	CAWSDVGALVGEKLFF
.	TRBD1	TRBV5-4	TRBJ2-2	TGTGCCAGCAGCCCTGGACAGGTAGACACCGGGGAGCTGTTTTTT	CASSPGQVDTGELFF
.	TRBD2	TRBV11-1	TRBJ2-7	TGTGCCAGCAGTCAACTAGCGGGGGGCTCCTACGAGCAGTACTTC	CASSQLAGGSYEQYF
.	.	TRBV19	TRBJ1-4	TGTGCCAGTAGTATAAGCAGAGGGGAGACGTATGAAAAACTGTTTTTT	CASSISRGETYEKLFF
.	.	TRBV5-1	TRBJ2-3	TGCGCCAGCAGTAGGGGGGAGGGCCTGAATACGCAGTATTTT	CASSRGEGLNTQYF
once	TRBD2	TRBV6-4	TRBJ2-2	TGTGCCAGCCAGCGGGAGGCAGACACCGGGGAGCTGTTTTTT	CASQREADTGELFF
.	TRBD2	TRBV30	TRBJ2-2	TGTGCCCGCCAAGCGGGGTCGAACACCGGGGAGCTGTTTTTT	CARQAGSNTGELFF
.	.	TRBV5-6	TRBJ2-1	TGTGCCAGCAGGGCTTTAGGTGGGAGTTCCTACAATGAGCAGTTCTTC	CASRALGGSSYNEQFF
.	.	TRBV12-5	TRBJ1-3	TGTGCTAGTGGTCCTGCCCCCGGGACGGAGAGCTCTGGAAACACCATATATTTT	CASGPAPGTESSGNTIYF
.	TRBD2	TRBV18	TRBJ2-3	TGTGCCAGCTCACCAGGACTAGCGGGAGCCCTCAATACGCAGTATTTT	CASSPGLAGALNTQYF
.	TRBD2	TRBV7-3	TRBJ2-7	TGTGCCAGCAGCTCAACTAGCGGGCCCTCCTACGAGCAGTACTTC	CASSSTSGPSYEQYF
.	.	TRBV5-1	TRBJ1-2	TGCGCCAGCAGCCGGCCCTTGGGAGGGGATGGCTACACCTTC	CASSRPLGGDGYTF
.	.	TRBV21-1	TRBJ2-2	TGTGCCAGCAGCCCACAGACTAGCGGGAGGTTTCGCGGGGAGCTGTTTTTT	CASSPQTSGRFRGELFF
.	.	TRBV29-1	TRBJ2-7	TGCAGCGTTGGGCGGTCCTACGAGCAGTACTTC	CSVGRSYEQYF
.	.	TRBV28	TRBJ1-2	TGTGCCAGCAGCTTCGACAGGAACTATGGCTACACCTTC	CASSFDRNYGYTF
few	TRBD2	TRBV18	TRBJ2-7	TGTGCCAGCTCACTAGGGACTAGCGGGAGAAGCGAGCAGTACTTC	CASSLGTSGRSEQYF
.	.	TRBV28	TRBJ1-3	TGTGCCAGCACTTTAAATACAGGGCTAGGAAACACCATATATTTT	CASTLNTGLGNTIYF
.	.	TRBV7-9	TRBJ2-1	TGTGCCGGTGGGACGCCTTCCTACAATGAGCAGTTCTTC	CAGGTPSYNEQFF
.	TRBD1	TRBV18	TRBJ1-5	TGTGCCAGCTCACCAGGGACAGGGGAGAATCAGCCCCAGCATTTT	CASSPGTGENQPQHF
once	.	TRBV7-2	TRBJ1-2	TGTGCCAGCAGCTTAGGGCAGGGTAGCTATGGCTACACCTTC	CASSLGQGSYGYTF
.	.	TRBV28	TRBJ1-1	TGTGCCAGCAGCCATAGATCTGGCTGGGACACTGAAGCTTTCTTT	CASSHRSGWDTEAFF
.	TRBD1	TRBV5-4	TRBJ2-5	TGTGCCAGCAGCTGGAACCGGGACAGGGCTCGAGAGACCCAGTACTTC	CASSWNRDRARETQYF
.	TRBD1	TRBV28	TRBJ2-2	TGTGCCAGCAGCCAAGGGCAGGGGGCGGGCGGGGAGCTGTTTTTT	CASSQGQGAGGELFF
.	.	TRBV20-1	TRBJ2-3	TGCAGTGCTAGACTGTCAGATACGCAGTATTTT	CSARLSDTQYF